Presented here are 30 T cell receptor beta chains from one specimen sequenced in a study of blood T cells in healthy people across ages. The second PCR ran roughly 6 to 12 cycles with a sample-barcoded 5' primer and J-beta primers. TCRdb independently ran MiXCR on the 5' RACE reads; one entry per CDR3 protein. The data show 1.5 million to 1.9 million distinct CDR3 sequences, around 40% seen once. The sample was blood. The receptors originated from a woman under 30 in good health.

This rearrangement joins TRBV4-1 to TRBJ2-1; the match to TRBD2 covers 10 bases. CDR1 and CDR2 from the germline V gene are MGHRA and YSYEKL. CDR3 size: 16 residues. Unmatched junction bases numbered 2, after V lost 0 bases and J lost 3 bases. The CDR3 DNA is TGCGCCAGCAGCCAAGAGACTAGCGGGTACTACAATGAGCAGTTCTTC. Translated, it gives CASSQETSGYYNEQFF.

This clonotype was picked up a small number of times. J is TRBJ1-2 and V is TRBV4-1; 8 bases match TRBD1. The trim removed 0 bases at V and 1 base at J, leaving 7 bases unmatched. From germline, CDR1 is MGHRA and CDR2 YSYEKL. The CDR3 totals 17 residues. CDR3 region: CASSQDYDRGNNYGYTF. The DNA of the CDR3 is TGCGCCAGCAGCCAAGATTATGACAGGGGAAATAACTATGGCTACACCTTC.

This clonotype came up once. The chain recombines TRBV9 with TRBJ2-5; 9 bases line up with TRBD1. Losses at the gene ends were 0 bases for V and 11 bases for J; bases not matched to a gene: 17. The CDR3 runs 17 residues. Per germline, CDR1 SGDLS and CDR2 YYNGEE. The DNA of the CDR3 is TGTGCCAGCAGCGTAGAAGGGGACAGGGACCCCTACAATGAGCAGTACTTC. It yields the protein CASSVEGDRDPYNEQYF.

The rearrangement uses TRBV7-9 and TRBJ2-7, with D tentatively TRBD2 (6 bases). V lost 5 bases and J 7 bases, leaving 15 bases between the germline ends. This CDR3 has 13 residues. Germline V CDR1 and CDR2: SEHNR, FQNEAQ (reference sequence). CDR3 bases: TGTGCCAGCAGCCGCGGGGCAGTTAATGAGCAGTACTTC. Translating it yields CASSRGAVNEQYF.

This clonotype turned up a few times. The gene calls are TRBV6-1 and TRBJ1-2; D is unresolved. Germline CDR1 reads MNHNS; CDR2 reads SASEGT. V lost 3 bases and J 8 bases, leaving 10 bases between the germline ends. This CDR3 has 12 residues. As DNA, the CDR3 is TGTGCCAGCAGTGATAATTGGGAAGGCTACACCTTC. Its protein is CASSDNWEGYTF.

The gene calls are TRBV20-1 and TRBJ2-4; weak D call: TRBD1 (5 bases). CDR1 is DFQATT, CDR2 SNEGSKA, per germline (reference sequence). CDR3 length: 14 amino acids. Trimming left V 5 bases short and J 15 bases short, with 26 bases between. CDR3 sequence: CSAPLPGRVYERYF. The DNA for the CDR3 is TGCAGTGCTCCCCTCCCGGGCAGGGTCTACGAGCGGTACTTC.

The chain employs TRBV11-3 and TRBJ2-7, with D perhaps TRBD2 (6 bases). V was trimmed by 5 bases and J by 3 bases, leaving 11 bases between them. This CDR3 comprises 13 residues. CDR1 and CDR2 from the germline V gene are SGHNT and YENEEA. CDR3 nucleotide sequence: TGTGCCAGCAGCCAAACGGGACTCTACGAGCAGTACTTC. It translates to CASSQTGLYEQYF.

This chain connects TRBV25-1 to TRBJ1-2; perhaps TRBD1 as D (6 bases). The CDR3 length is 14 residues. Germline lookup yields CDR1 MGHDK and CDR2 SYGVNS. Trimming pared 1 base from V and 6 bases from J, leaving 12 bases between. In DNA form, the CDR3 reads TGTGCCAGCAGTGAATCTAACAGGGTGAATGGCTACACCTTC. This encodes CASSESNRVNGYTF.

This clonotype was seen a handful of times. The V call is TRBV4-3, the J call TRBJ2-3; 10 bases fit TRBD2. The CDR3 is 17 amino acids. Per the germline V gene, CDR1 is LGHNA and CDR2 is YSLEER. With 1 base clipped from V and 6 bases from J, the junction kept 10 bases outside the gene matches. CDR3 DNA sequence: TGCGCCAGCAGCCAAGTGAAAAGCGGGGGGGATCTGGATACGCAGTATTTT. Amino acids: CASSQVKSGGDLDTQYF.

The genes are TRBV25-1 and TRBJ1-6, with a weak D call TRBD1 (6 bases). CDR1 and CDR2 from the germline V gene are MGHDK and SYGVNS. CDR3 length: 15 amino acids. Trimming left V 2 bases short and J 7 bases short, with 12 bases between. DNA for the CDR3: TGTGCCAGCAGTGAAGATACAGGGCGAAATTCACCCCTCCACTTT. Protein sequence: CASSEDTGRNSPLHF.

V usage is TRBV27 and J usage is TRBJ2-7; D possibly corresponds to TRBD2 (5 bases). The germline CDR1 and CDR2 sequences are MNHEY and SMNVEV (reference sequence). The CDR3 runs 16 residues. The V and J ends lost 0 bases and 3 bases respectively, with 15 bases between them. CDR3 sequence reads: CASSLSLFERHYEQYF. The CDR3 nucleotides are TGTGCCAGCAGTTTATCCCTGTTTGAGCGGCACTACGAGCAGTACTTC.

This clonotype has a handful of counts. V and J are TRBV10-3 and TRBJ2-1, with D possibly being TRBD1 (5 bases). The germline gives CDR1 ENHRY, CDR2 SYGVKD. The CDR3 is 15 residues long. The V gene lost 8 bases and the J gene lost 2 bases, with 16 bases spanning the gap. CDR3 in amino acids: CAIGAGSVTYNEQFF. Written as DNA, the CDR3 is TGTGCCATCGGGGCCGGCAGCGTGACCTACAATGAGCAGTTCTTC.

The chain recombines TRBV4-1 with TRBJ1-1; D gene unclear. The length of the CDR3 is 15 residues. Looked up from germline, CDR1 is MGHRA and CDR2 is YSYEKL. Trimming cost V 4 bases and J 5 bases, with 17 bases left between them. CDR3 DNA: TGCGCCAGCAGCCCTTGGGCGGGTGTGAGGACTGAAGCTTTCTTT. This sequence encodes CASSPWAGVRTEAFF.

The table lists this clonotype with a few counts. V and J are TRBV7-9 and TRBJ1-5; 7 nucleotides match TRBD1. The V and J ends lost 5 bases and 2 bases, in that order; junction bases with no gene match: 6. From germline, CDR1 is SEHNR and CDR2 FQNEAQ (reference sequence). The CDR3 runs to 15 residues. This CDR3 reads CASSPTGTGNQPQHF. CDR3 DNA sequence: TGTGCCAGCAGCCCGACCGGGACAGGCAATCAGCCCCAGCATTTT.

The chain has TRBV12-3 or TRBV12-4 and TRBJ2-7; unclear D gene. V lost 5 bases and J lost 2, with 10 bases in between. The CDR3 covers 13 residues. Written as DNA, the CDR3 is TGTGCCAGCAGTAATCATGCGCCCTACGAGCAGTACTTC. Encoded protein: CASSNHAPYEQYF.

V and J are TRBV5-4 and TRBJ2-1, with TRBD2 matching 10 bases. The junction had 11 bases not matched to a gene; V was cut back by 6 bases and J by 5 bases. Germline lookup yields CDR1 SGHNT and CDR2 YYREEE (reference sequence). The CDR3 length is 16 residues. CDR3 in DNA: TGTGCCAGCAACTCCCCAGCGGGGGGGCGAAACAATGAGCAGTTCTTC. Its protein product is CASNSPAGGRNNEQFF.

The rearrangement joins TRBV6-1 to TRBJ2-7; D gene uncertain. V was shortened by 0 bases and J by 9 bases, with 15 bases between the two germline ends. This CDR3 contains 14 residues. Germline loops: CDR1 MNHNS, CDR2 SASEGT. The CDR3: CASSEAVLIGVQYF. Written as DNA, the CDR3 is TGTGCCAGCAGTGAAGCGGTTCTAATAGGTGTGCAGTACTTC.

J is TRBJ2-7 and V is TRBV20-1; TRBD1 matches 7 bases. The CDR3 extends over 15 amino acids. Germline-derived CDR1 and CDR2 are DFQATT and SNEGSKA (reference sequence). Trimming took 1 base from V and 1 from J; bases not matched to a gene: 7. In DNA, the CDR3 is TGCAGTGCTAGAGCGTCCGGGACAGCATCCTACGAGCAGTACTTC. Protein: CSARASGTASYEQYF.

The J gene is TRBJ1-4, the V gene TRBV6-6, with D possibly TRBD1 on 5 matching bases. This CDR3 region has 14 residues. Trimming cost V 7 bases and J 4 bases, with 13 bases left between them. Germline CDR1 reads MNHNY; CDR2 reads SVGAGI (reference sequence). This chain's CDR3 is CASIGPGNNEKLFF. The CDR3, as DNA: TGTGCCAGCATAGGACCAGGGAATAATGAAAAACTGTTTTTT.

This chain uses TRBV6-1 with TRBJ2-4; 11 positions agree with TRBD1. The assigned J gene may be wrong: the sequence end matches TRBJ2-7 better. The CDR3 loop spans 15 amino acids. CDR1 MNHNS and CDR2 SASEGT come from the germline V gene. The CDR3 spells CASSVDRGRTYEQYF. As DNA, the CDR3 is TGTGCCAGCAGTGTGGACAGGGGGCGAACCTACGAGCAGTACTTC.

This clonotype was seen a few times. The chain recombines TRBV7-2 with TRBJ2-1; perhaps D is TRBD1 or TRBD2 (5 bases each). Germline V CDR1 and CDR2: SGHTA, FQGNSA. The ends were cut back, 5 bases at V and 3 bases at J, with 11 bases in the middle. This CDR3 is built from 14 residues. This CDR3 reads CASSRGTFYNEQFF. The CDR3 DNA reads TGTGCCAGCAGCCGAGGGACGTTCTACAATGAGCAGTTCTTC.

This clonotype was detected only a few times. The V call is TRBV4-1, the J call TRBJ2-7, with 8 bases lining up with TRBD1. The germline CDR1 and CDR2 sequences are MGHRA and YSYEKL. V shed 5 bases and J 5 bases; nucleotides not matched to a gene: 8. This CDR3 is built from 14 residues. The CDR3, as DNA: TGCGCCAGCAGCAAACAGGGGGGAACTAACGAGCAGTACTTC. Amino acids: CASSKQGGTNEQYF.

This clonotype was counted a few times. The chain carries TRBV29-1 and TRBJ2-1; no definite D call. Trimming shortened V by 6 bases and J by 0 bases, and 9 bases separated the two germline ends. This CDR3 is 13 amino acids long. The germline gives CDR1 SQVTM, CDR2 ANQGSEA. CDR3 sequence: CSVNAISYNEQFF. CDR3 coding DNA: TGCAGCGTGAACGCCATCTCCTACAATGAGCAGTTCTTC.

V usage is TRBV15 and J usage is TRBJ2-5, with 9 bases identical to TRBD2. The closer fit of TRBJ2-7 to the DNA end suggests the J call may be wrong. Germline V lookup: CDR1 LNHNV, CDR2 YYDKDF (reference sequence). The CDR3 is made up of 16 amino acids. The CDR3 here is CATSRDVSGGSYEQYF. The CDR3 nucleotides are TGTGCCACCAGCAGAGATGTCAGCGGGGGGAGCTACGAGCAGTACTTC.

In the case of this clonotype: This sequence may be a read error, since a much larger clone differs from it by one base. CDR3 nucleotide sequence: TGTGCCAGCAGTCGAAGGGACGGGCAGTACTTC. This sequence encodes CASSRRDGQYF. The chain employs TRBV6-5 and TRBJ2-7; D may match TRBD1 or TRBD2 (5 bases each). The CDR3 contains 11 residues. Germline CDR1 is MNHEY and CDR2 is SVGAGI. Trimming stripped 5 bases from V and 9 bases from J, with 11 bases between.

Turning to this clonotype: This sequence may be a read error, since a much larger clone differs from it by one base. The V call is TRBV3-1, the J call TRBJ1-2; maybe TRBD1 (5 bases). Germline CDR1 is LGHDT and CDR2 is YNNKEL (reference sequence). The CDR3 has 13 residues. In DNA form, the CDR3 reads TGTGCCAGCAGCCCCGGGGCCAACTATGGCTGCACCTTC. It yields the protein CASSPGANYGCTF.

This clonotype was detected many times. The chain uses TRBV12-3 or TRBV12-4 and TRBJ1-1; weak D call: TRBD1 (6 bases). The CDR3 runs to 13 residues. V was shortened by 6 bases and J by 1 base, with 9 bases between the two germline ends. CDR3 coding DNA: TGTGCCAGCAGCCGACAGGAGAACACTGAAGCTTTCTTT. The encoded protein is CASSRQENTEAFF.

This clonotype occurred a few times. The V gene is TRBV20-1, the J gene TRBJ2-5; 11 bases line up with TRBD2. Germline V gives CDR1 DFQATT, CDR2 SNEGSKA (reference sequence). The CDR3 extends over 15 amino acids. V trimming: 0 bases; J trimming: 7 bases; junction bases outside the gene matches: 7. This CDR3 reads CSARDLLAGGRTQYF. The CDR3 bases are TGCAGTGCTAGAGATCTCCTAGCGGGGGGCAGGACCCAGTACTTC.

This clonotype has a handful of counts. V and J are TRBV7-9 and TRBJ1-4, with TRBD1 matching over 7 bases. The CDR3 loop spans 17 amino acids. Looked up from germline, CDR1 is SEHNR and CDR2 is FQNEAQ (reference sequence). Trimming at V came to 3 bases and at J to 0 bases, leaving 7 bases not matched to a gene. Here the CDR3 reads CASSLRQGSSTNEKLFF. The DNA for the CDR3 is TGTGCCAGCAGCTTGAGACAGGGATCATCAACTAATGAAAAACTGTTTTTT.

The chain has TRBV27 and TRBJ1-1; D may be TRBD1 (5 bases). Germline V gives CDR1 MNHEY, CDR2 SMNVEV (reference sequence). The CDR3 runs to 14 residues. Trimming took 2 bases from V and 1 from J, leaving 8 bases between them. Written as DNA, the CDR3 is TGTGCCAGCAGTTTAGTGGGGACGAACACTGAAGCTTTCTTT. This codes for CASSLVGTNTEAFF.